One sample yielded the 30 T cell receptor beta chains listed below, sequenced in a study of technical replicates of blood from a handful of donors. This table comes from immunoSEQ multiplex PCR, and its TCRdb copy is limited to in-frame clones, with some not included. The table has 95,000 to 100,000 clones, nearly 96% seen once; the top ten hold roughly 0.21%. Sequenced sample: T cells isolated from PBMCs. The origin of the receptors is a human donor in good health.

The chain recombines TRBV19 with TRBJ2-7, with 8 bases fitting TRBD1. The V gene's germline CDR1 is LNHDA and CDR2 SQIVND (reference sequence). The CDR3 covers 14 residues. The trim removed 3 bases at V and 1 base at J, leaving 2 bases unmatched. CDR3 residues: CASSIGTGSYEQYF. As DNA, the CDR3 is TGTGCCAGTAGTATCGGGACAGGTTCCTACGAGCAGTACTTC.

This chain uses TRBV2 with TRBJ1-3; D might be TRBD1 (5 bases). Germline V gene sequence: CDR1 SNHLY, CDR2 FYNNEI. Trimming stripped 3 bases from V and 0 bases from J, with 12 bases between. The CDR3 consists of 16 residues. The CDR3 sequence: CASSESRTSSGNTIYF. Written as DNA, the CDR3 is TGTGCCAGCAGTGAGTCGAGGACAAGCTCTGGAAACACCATATATTTT.

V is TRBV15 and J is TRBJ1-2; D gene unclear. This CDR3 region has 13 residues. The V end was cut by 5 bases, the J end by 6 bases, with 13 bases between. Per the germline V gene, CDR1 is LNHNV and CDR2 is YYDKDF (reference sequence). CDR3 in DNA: TGTGCCACCAGCGGTGGCCTCCAGGATGGCTACACCTTC. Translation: CATSGGLQDGYTF.

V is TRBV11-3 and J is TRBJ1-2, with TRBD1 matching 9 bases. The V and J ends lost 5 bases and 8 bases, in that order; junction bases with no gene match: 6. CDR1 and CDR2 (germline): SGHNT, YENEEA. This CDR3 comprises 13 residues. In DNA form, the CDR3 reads TGTGCCAGCAGCCCCGGACAGGGGAGAGGCTACACCTTC. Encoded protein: CASSPGQGRGYTF.

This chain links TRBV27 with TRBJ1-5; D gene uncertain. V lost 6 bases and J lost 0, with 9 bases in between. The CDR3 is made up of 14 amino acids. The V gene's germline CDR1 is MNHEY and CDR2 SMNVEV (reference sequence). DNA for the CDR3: TGTGCCAGCAGCTCCCTGAGTAGCAATCAGCCCCAGCATTTT. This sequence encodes CASSSLSSNQPQHF.

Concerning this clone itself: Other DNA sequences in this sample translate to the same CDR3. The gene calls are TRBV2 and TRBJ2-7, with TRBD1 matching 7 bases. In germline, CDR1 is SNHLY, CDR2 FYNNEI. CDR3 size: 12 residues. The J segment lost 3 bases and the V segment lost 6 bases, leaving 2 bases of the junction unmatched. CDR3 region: CASSGDSYEQYF. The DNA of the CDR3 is TGTGCCAGCAGCGGGGACAGCTACGAGCAGTACTTC.

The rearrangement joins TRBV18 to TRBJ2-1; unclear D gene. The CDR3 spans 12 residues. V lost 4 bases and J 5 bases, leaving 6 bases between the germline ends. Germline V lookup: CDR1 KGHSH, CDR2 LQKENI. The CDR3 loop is CASSRTDNEQFF. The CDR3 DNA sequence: TGTGCCAGCTCACGAACTGACAATGAGCAGTTCTTC.

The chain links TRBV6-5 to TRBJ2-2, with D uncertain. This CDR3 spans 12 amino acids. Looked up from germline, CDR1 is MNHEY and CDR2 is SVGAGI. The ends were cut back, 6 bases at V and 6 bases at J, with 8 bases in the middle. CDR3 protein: CASSDTAGELFF. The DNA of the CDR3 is TGTGCCAGCAGCGACACGGCCGGGGAGCTGTTTTTT.

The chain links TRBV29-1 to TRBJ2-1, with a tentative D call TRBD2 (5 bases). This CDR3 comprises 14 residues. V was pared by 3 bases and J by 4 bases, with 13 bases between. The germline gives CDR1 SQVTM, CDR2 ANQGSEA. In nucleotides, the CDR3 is TGCAGCGTTGATCCTAGCAACCTATACAATGAGCAGTTCTTC. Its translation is CSVDPSNLYNEQFF.

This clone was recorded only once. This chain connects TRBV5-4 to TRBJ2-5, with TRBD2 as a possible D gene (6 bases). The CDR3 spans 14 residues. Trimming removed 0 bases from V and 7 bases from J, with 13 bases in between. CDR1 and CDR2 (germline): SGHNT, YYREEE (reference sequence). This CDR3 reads CASSLAGGPGTQYF. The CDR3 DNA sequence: TGTGCCAGCAGCTTGGCCGGGGGTCCCGGGACCCAGTACTTC.

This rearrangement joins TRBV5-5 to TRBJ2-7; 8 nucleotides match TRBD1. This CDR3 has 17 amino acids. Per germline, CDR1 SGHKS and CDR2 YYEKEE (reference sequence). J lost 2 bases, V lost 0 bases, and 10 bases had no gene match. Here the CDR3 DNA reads TGTGCCAGCAGCTTGGTCCCAGAAGGACAGGGAACCTACGAGCAGTACTTC. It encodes CASSLVPEGQGTYEQYF.

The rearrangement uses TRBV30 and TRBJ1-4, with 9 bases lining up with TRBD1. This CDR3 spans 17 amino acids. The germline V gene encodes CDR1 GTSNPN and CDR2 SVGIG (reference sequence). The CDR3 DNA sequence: TGTGCTTACACGGCCGGGACAGGGAACGTTTTAGAGGAAAAACTGTTTTTT. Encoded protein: CAYTAGTGNVLEEKLFF.

Written as DNA, the CDR3 is TGCGCCAGCAGCTTGCGACAGATACAAGAGACCCAGTACTTC. Translated, it gives CASSLRQIQETQYF. The chain has TRBV5-1 and TRBJ2-5; maybe TRBD1 (5 bases). V gave up 1 base and J gave up 2 bases, with 9 bases separating them. The CDR3 is made up of 14 amino acids. CDR1 is SGHRS, CDR2 YFSETQ, per germline.

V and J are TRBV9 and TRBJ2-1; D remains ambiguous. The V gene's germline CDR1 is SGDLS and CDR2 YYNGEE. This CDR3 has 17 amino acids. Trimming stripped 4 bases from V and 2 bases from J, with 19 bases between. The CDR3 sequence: CASSPRLSATAYNEQFF. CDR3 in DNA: TGTGCCAGCAGCCCCCGTCTAAGCGCTACCGCCTACAATGAGCAGTTCTTC.

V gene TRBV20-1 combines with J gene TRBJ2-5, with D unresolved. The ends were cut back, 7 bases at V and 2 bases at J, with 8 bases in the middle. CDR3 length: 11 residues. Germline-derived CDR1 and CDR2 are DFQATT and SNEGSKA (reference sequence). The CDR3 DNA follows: TGCAGTGTGGGCCCTCAAGAGACCCAGTACTTC. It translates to CSVGPQETQYF.

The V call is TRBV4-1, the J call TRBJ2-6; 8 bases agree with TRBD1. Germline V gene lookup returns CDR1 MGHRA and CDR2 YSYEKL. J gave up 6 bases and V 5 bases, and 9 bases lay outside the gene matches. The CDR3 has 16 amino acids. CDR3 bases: TGCGCCAGCAGCTCAGTCAGGGGGCGCGAGGCCAACGTCCTGACTTTC. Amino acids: CASSSVRGREANVLTF.

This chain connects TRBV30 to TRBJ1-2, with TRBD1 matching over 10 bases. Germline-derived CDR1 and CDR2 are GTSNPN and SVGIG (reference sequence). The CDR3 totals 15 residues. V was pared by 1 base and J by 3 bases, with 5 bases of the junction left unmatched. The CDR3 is CAWSDPGTGDYGYTF. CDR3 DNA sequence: TGTGCCTGGAGTGACCCGGGGACAGGGGACTATGGCTACACCTTC.

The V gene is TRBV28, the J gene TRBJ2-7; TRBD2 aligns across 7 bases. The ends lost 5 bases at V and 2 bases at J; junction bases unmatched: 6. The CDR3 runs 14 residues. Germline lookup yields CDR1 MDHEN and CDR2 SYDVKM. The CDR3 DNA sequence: TGTGCCAGCAGTGAGCGGGATGTAACCTACGAGCAGTACTTC. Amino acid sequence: CASSERDVTYEQYF.

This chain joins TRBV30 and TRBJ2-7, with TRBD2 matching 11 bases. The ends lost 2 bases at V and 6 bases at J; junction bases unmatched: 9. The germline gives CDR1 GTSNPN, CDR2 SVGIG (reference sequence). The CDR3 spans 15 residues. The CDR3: CAWSPRLAGTREQYF. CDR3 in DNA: TGTGCCTGGAGTCCAAGACTAGCGGGGACGCGCGAGCAGTACTTC. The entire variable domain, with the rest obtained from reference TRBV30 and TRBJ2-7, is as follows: SQTIHQWPATLVQPVGSPLSLECTVEGTSNPNLYWYRQAAGRGLQLLFYSVGIGQISSEVPQNLSASRPQDRQFILSSKKLLLSDSGFYLCAWSPRLAGTREQYFGPGTRLTVT.

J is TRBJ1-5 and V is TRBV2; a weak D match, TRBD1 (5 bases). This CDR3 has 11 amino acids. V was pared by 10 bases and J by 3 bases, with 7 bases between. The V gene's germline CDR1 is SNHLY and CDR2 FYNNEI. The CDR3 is CATGFNQPQHF. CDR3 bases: TGTGCCACAGGGTTCAATCAGCCCCAGCATTTT.

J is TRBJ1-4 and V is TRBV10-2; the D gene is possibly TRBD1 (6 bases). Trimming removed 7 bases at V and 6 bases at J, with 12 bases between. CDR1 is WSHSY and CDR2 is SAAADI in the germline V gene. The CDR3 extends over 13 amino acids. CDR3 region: CASKEGVDEKLFF. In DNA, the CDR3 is TGCGCCAGCAAAGAGGGGGTAGATGAAAAACTGTTTTTT.

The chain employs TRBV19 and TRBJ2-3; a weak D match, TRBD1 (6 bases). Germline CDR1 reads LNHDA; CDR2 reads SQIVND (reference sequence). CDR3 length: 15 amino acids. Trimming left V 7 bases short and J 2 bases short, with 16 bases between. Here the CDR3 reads CASTRGKTFTDTQYF. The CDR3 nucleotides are TGTGCCAGTACTAGGGGGAAAACCTTCACAGATACGCAGTATTTT.

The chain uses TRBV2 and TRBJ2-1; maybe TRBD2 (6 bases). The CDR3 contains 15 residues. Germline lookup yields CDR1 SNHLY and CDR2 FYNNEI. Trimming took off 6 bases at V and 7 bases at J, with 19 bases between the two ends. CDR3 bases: TGTGCCAGCAGCGCCCGCCAGGGCGGAGGGAATGAGCAGTTCTTC. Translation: CASSARQGGGNEQFF.

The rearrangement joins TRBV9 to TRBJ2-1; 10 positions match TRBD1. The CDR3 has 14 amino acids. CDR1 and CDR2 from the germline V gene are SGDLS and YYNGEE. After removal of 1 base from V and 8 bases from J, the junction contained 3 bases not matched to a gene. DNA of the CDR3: TGTGCCAGCAGCGTATGGGGACAGGGGTATGAGCAGTTCTTC. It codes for CASSVWGQGYEQFF.

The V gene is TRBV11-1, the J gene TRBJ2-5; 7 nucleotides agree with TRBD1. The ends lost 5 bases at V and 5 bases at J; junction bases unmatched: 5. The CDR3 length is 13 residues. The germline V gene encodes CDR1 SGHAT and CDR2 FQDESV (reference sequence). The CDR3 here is CASSPGGLETQYF. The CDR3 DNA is TGTGCCAGCAGCCCAGGGGGTTTGGAGACCCAGTACTTC.

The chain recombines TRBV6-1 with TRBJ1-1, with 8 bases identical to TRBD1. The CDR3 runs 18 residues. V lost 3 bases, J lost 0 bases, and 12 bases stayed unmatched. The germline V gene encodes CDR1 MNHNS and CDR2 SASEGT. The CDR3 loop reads CASSDNKAGGSMNTEAFF. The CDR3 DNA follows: TGTGCCAGCAGTGACAATAAGGCAGGGGGCAGCATGAACACTGAAGCTTTCTTT.

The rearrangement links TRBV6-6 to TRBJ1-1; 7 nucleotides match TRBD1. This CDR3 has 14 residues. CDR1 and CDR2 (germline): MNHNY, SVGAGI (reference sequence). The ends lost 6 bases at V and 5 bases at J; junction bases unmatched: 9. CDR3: CASRGRDRGTEAFF. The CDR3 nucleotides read TGTGCCAGCAGAGGACGGGACAGAGGGACTGAAGCTTTCTTT.

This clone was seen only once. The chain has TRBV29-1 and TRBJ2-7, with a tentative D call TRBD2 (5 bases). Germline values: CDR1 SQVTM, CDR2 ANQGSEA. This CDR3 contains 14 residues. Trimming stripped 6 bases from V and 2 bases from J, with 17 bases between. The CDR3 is CSVAPQRSPYEQYF. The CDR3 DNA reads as TGCAGCGTCGCCCCTCAGCGGAGTCCCTACGAGCAGTACTTC.

The DNA for the CDR3 is TGTGCCAGCAGGCCCTGGGGGACTAGCGGCTACGAGCAGTACTTC. Protein product: CASRPWGTSGYEQYF. The rearrangement links TRBV2 to TRBJ2-7, with 11 bases fitting TRBD2. There are 15 residues in the CDR3. The J segment lost 3 bases and the V segment lost 6 bases, leaving 7 bases of the junction unmatched. Germline-derived CDR1 and CDR2 are SNHLY and FYNNEI.

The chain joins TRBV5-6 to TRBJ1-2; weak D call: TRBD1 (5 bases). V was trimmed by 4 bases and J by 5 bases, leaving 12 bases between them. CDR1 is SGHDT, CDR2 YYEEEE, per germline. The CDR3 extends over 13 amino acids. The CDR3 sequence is CASSRIRQYGYTF. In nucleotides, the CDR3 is TGTGCCAGCAGCAGAATCCGACAGTATGGCTACACCTTC.